These 20 T cell receptor beta chains were sequenced from one sample in a study of spatial heterogeneity in lung cancer. This sample's time point: blood at routine non-recurrence follow-up after resection. The study sequenced unsorted whole RNA from tumor, nontumor lung or frozen PBMC. TCRdb reprocessed the 5' RACE reads with MiXCR, giving one entry per CDR3 protein. The repertoire holds around 120,000 distinct CDR3 sequences, 10% to 15% seen once, with roughly 15% in the top ten. Specimen: PBMCs, collected at follow-up. All receptors come from a male donor with early-stage non-small cell lung cancer.

This clonotype showed up just a few times. The rearrangement uses TRBV20-1 and TRBJ2-7, with 8 positions matching TRBD2. The ends lost 2 bases at V and 4 bases at J; junction bases unmatched: 4. Germline V gene lookup returns CDR1 DFQATT and CDR2 SNEGSKA (reference sequence). The CDR3 is made up of 13 amino acids. Here the CDR3 reads CSARTSGKYEQYF. The CDR3 nucleotides read TGCAGTGCTAGAACTAGCGGAAAATACGAGCAGTACTTC.

The chain links TRBV3-1 to TRBJ2-1; D unclear. The CDR3 covers 12 residues. The V end was cut by 1 base, the J end by 9 bases, with 7 bases between. Looked up from germline, CDR1 is LGHDT and CDR2 is YNNKEL (reference sequence). In nucleotides, the CDR3 is TGTGCCAGCAGCCAAGGCGCAGGTGAGCAGTTCTTC. This encodes CASSQGAGEQFF.

This clonotype was observed many times. The chain couples TRBV9 to TRBJ2-3; 14 bases map to TRBD2. Germline lookup yields CDR1 SGDLS and CDR2 YYNGEE. The CDR3 is 20 amino acids. After removal of 3 bases from V and 4 bases from J, the junction contained 16 bases not matched to a gene. Here the CDR3 reads CASSARGRFTGLAGADTQYF. For the CDR3, the DNA is TGTGCCAGCAGCGCCCGAGGTCGATTCACGGGACTAGCGGGGGCAGATACGCAGTATTTT. Full variable domain (outside the CDR3, taken from reference TRBV9 and TRBJ2-3): DSGVTQTPKHLITATGQRVTLRCSPRSGDLSVYWYQQSLDQGLQFLIQYYNGEERAKGNILERFSAQQFPDLHSELNLSSLELGDSALYFCASSARGRFTGLAGADTQYFGPGTRLTVL.

In this sample, this clonotype turned up a few times. V usage is TRBV7-2 and J usage is TRBJ1-1; D gene ambiguous. The V end was cut by 5 bases, the J end by 1 base, with 11 bases between. The CDR3 covers 14 residues. The germline gives CDR1 SGHTA, CDR2 FQGNSA. CDR3 region: CASSLEIGNTEAFF. CDR3 sequence (DNA): TGTGCCAGCAGCCTAGAGATTGGGAACACTGAAGCTTTCTTT.

This clonotype was seen many times. The rearrangement joins TRBV29-1 to TRBJ1-2; 10 bases match TRBD1. This CDR3 is 15 amino acids long. V was pared by 7 bases and J by 6 bases, with 14 bases of the junction left unmatched. Looked up from germline, CDR1 is SQVTM and CDR2 is ANQGSEA. In nucleotides, the CDR3 is TGCAGCGCTGCAGATCCGGACAGGGGGAATAATGGCTACACCTTC. This gives the protein CSAADPDRGNNGYTF.

In its sample, this clonotype was seen many times. The V call is TRBV4-3, the J call TRBJ2-2, with a weak D call TRBD2 (5 bases). The CDR3 is 15 amino acids. Germline V gene data show CDR1 as LGHNA and CDR2 as YSLEER. V was trimmed by 5 bases and J by 1 base, leaving 11 bases between them. CDR3 sequence: CASSWGVRNTGELFF. The CDR3 DNA sequence: TGCGCCAGCAGCTGGGGAGTGAGGAACACCGGGGAGCTGTTTTTT.

This clonotype appeared many times. V is TRBV6-6 and J is TRBJ2-4, with TRBD1 matching over 7 bases. The CDR3 totals 15 residues. The junction had 1 base not matched to a gene; V was cut back by 1 base and J by 1 base. Germline V gives CDR1 MNHNY, CDR2 SVGAGI (reference sequence). CDR3 amino acids: CASSYLTGAKNIQYF. In DNA, the CDR3 is TGTGCCAGCAGTTACTTGACAGGGGCCAAAAACATTCAGTACTTC.

The rearrangement joins TRBV18 to TRBJ1-3, with TRBD1 as a possible D gene (6 bases). Germline CDR1 reads KGHSH; CDR2 reads LQKENI. Trimming pared 1 base from V and 1 base from J, leaving 11 bases between. The CDR3 contains 16 residues. The CDR3 is CASSPLQGPSGNTIYF. The CDR3 DNA is TGTGCCAGCTCACCACTCCAGGGGCCATCTGGAAACACCATATATTTT.

This clonotype was picked up a small number of times. The chain employs TRBV11-2 and TRBJ1-2, with TRBD1 identical over 8 bases. Looked up from germline, CDR1 is SGHAT and CDR2 is FQNNGV. The V segment lost 5 bases and the J segment 2 bases; nucleotides outside the gene matches: 4. The CDR3 loop spans 14 amino acids. This CDR3 reads CASSLGQDNYGYTF. In nucleotides, the CDR3 is TGTGCCAGCAGCCTGGGACAGGACAACTATGGCTACACCTTC. The entire variable domain, with the rest obtained from reference TRBV11-2 and TRBJ1-2, is as follows: EAGVAQSPRYKIIEKRQSVAFWCNPISGHATLYWYQQILGQGPKLLIQFQNNGVVDDSQLPKDRFSAERLKGVDSTLKIQPAKLEDSAVYLCASSLGQDNYGYTFGSGTRLTVV.

This rearrangement joins TRBV27 to TRBJ1-5, with TRBD1 identical over 7 bases. Germline V gene lookup returns CDR1 MNHEY and CDR2 SMNVEV (reference sequence). The CDR3 length is 13 residues. J gave up 7 bases and V 5 bases, and 5 bases lay outside the gene matches. The CDR3 DNA reads TGTGCCAGCAGTCGACAGGGTGGCCAGCCCCAGCATTTT. This codes for CASSRQGGQPQHF.

This clonotype was seen a handful of times. The rearrangement joins TRBV2 to TRBJ2-6; no clear D. This CDR3 has 12 amino acids. From germline, CDR1 is SNHLY and CDR2 FYNNEI. V dropped 8 bases and J dropped 4 bases, with 6 bases sitting between them. The CDR3 region is CASAVGANVLTF. CDR3 DNA: TGTGCCAGCGCAGTGGGGGCCAACGTCCTGACTTTC.

This clonotype was found a few times. CDR3 DNA: TGTGCCATCAGTGAGAGGGGGCTGGGCAATCAGCCCCAGCATTTT. Its translation: CAISERGLGNQPQHF. The chain joins TRBV10-3 to TRBJ1-5, with 7 bases that match TRBD1. This CDR3 comprises 15 residues. Germline V lookup: CDR1 ENHRY, CDR2 SYGVKD. Trimming cost V 2 bases and J 2 bases; bases outside gene matches: 3.

This clonotype showed up many times. The rearrangement uses TRBV5-4 and TRBJ2-4; TRBD1 is a possible D gene (6 bases). The CDR3 contains 15 residues. Per the germline V gene, CDR1 is SGHNT and CDR2 is YYREEE (reference sequence). V shed 1 base and J shed 9 bases, with 17 bases lying between them. CDR3 in DNA: TGTGCCAGCAGCTTGAACCCGGACAGCGGACGCATTCAGTACTTC. The encoded protein is CASSLNPDSGRIQYF.

The chain joins TRBV6-6 to TRBJ1-4; the match to TRBD1 covers 11 bases. V dropped 2 bases and J dropped 4; count of bases not matched to a gene: 3. The CDR3 loop spans 16 amino acids. The V gene's germline CDR1 is MNHNY and CDR2 SVGAGI (reference sequence). The CDR3 nucleotides read TGTGCCAGCAGTTACCCGGGACAGGGGGATAATGAAAAACTGTTTTTT. The encoded protein is CASSYPGQGDNEKLFF.

This clonotype was seen only a few times. This rearrangement joins TRBV9 to TRBJ1-6; tentatively, D is TRBD1 (5 bases). The germline V gene has CDR1 SGDLS and CDR2 YYNGEE. This CDR3 has 15 residues. V dropped 2 bases and J dropped 4 bases, with 10 bases sitting between them. The CDR3 DNA is TGTGCCAGCAGCGTGACAGACAGTTATAATTCACCCCTCCACTTT. Its protein is CASSVTDSYNSPLHF. The full variable domain, its missing parts supplied by reference TRBV9 and TRBJ1-6, is DSGVTQTPKHLITATGQRVTLRCSPRSGDLSVYWYQQSLDQGLQFLIQYYNGEERAKGNILERFSAQQFPDLHSELNLSSLELGDSALYFCASSVTDSYNSPLHFGNGTRLTVT.

V usage is TRBV19 and J usage is TRBJ2-7; no clear D gene. The CDR3 runs 14 residues. Per the germline V gene, CDR1 is LNHDA and CDR2 is SQIVND (reference sequence). V gave up 5 bases and J gave up 3 bases, with 14 bases separating them. The CDR3 region is CASSPGPRGYEQYF. CDR3 bases: TGTGCCAGTAGTCCCGGGCCTCGTGGCTACGAGCAGTACTTC.

This chain uses TRBV20-1 with TRBJ2-7; D is possibly TRBD1 (5 bases). Trimming shortened V by 1 base and J by 6 bases, and 10 bases separated the two germline ends. The CDR3 length is 12 residues. Germline V gene lookup returns CDR1 DFQATT and CDR2 SNEGSKA (reference sequence). The DNA for the CDR3 is TGCAGTGCTAGAGGCAGGGTACCCGAGCAGTACTTC. Translated: CSARGRVPEQYF.

Only a few counts were recorded for this clonotype. The chain uses TRBV5-6 and TRBJ2-5; the D call may be TRBD1 or TRBD2 (5 bases each). The CDR3 contains 15 residues. CDR1 and CDR2 (germline): SGHDT, YYEEEE. Trimming shortened V by 4 bases and J by 4 bases, and 17 bases separated the two germline ends. CDR3 loop: CASSPGTVPGETQYF. CDR3 sequence (DNA): TGTGCCAGCAGCCCCGGGACGGTTCCGGGAGAGACCCAGTACTTC.

This clonotype was counted many times. This sequence joins TRBV5-1 and TRBJ2-5; no clear D gene. In germline, CDR1 is SGHRS, CDR2 YFSETQ. V shed 0 bases and J shed 0 bases, with 6 bases lying between them. The CDR3 contains 14 residues. This CDR3 is CASSLGSYQETQYF. CDR3 DNA: TGCGCCAGCAGCTTGGGCAGCTACCAAGAGACCCAGTACTTC.

This sequence joins TRBV11-2 and TRBJ2-7; unclear D gene. The CDR3 contains 12 residues. Germline CDR1 is SGHAT and CDR2 is FQNNGV. Trimming stripped 3 bases from V and 2 bases from J, with 5 bases between. Here the CDR3 DNA reads TGTGCCAGCAGCTTCAATACCTACGAGCAGTACTTC. It specifies CASSFNTYEQYF.